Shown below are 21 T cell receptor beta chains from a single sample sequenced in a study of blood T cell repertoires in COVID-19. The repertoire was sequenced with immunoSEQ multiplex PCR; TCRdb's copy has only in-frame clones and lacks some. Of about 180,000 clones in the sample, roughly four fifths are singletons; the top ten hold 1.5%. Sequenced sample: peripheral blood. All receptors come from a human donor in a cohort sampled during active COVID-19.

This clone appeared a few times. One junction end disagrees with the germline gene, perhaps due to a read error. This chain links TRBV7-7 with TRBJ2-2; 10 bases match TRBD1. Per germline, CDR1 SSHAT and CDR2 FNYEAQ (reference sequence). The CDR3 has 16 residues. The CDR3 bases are TGTGCTAGCAGCATGACAGGGGGCGGTGGCACCGGGGAGCTGTTTTTT. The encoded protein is CASSMTGGGGTGELFF.

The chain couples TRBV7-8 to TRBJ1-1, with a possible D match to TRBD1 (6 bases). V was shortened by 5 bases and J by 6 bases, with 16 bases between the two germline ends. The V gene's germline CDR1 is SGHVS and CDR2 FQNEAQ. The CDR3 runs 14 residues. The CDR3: CASSGDRYKAEAFF. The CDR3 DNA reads TGTGCCAGCAGCGGCGACAGGTACAAGGCTGAAGCTTTCTTT.

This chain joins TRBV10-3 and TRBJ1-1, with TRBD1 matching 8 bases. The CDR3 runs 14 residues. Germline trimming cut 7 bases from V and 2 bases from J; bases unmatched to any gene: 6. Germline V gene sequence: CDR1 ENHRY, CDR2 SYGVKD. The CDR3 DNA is TGTGCCATCACCCCGACAGGGGCCAACACTGAAGCTTTCTTT. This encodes CAITPTGANTEAFF.

CDR3 sequence: CASTAGTGGTEAFF. Written as DNA, the CDR3 is TGTGCCAGTACCGCCGGGACAGGGGGCACTGAAGCTTTCTTT. V gene TRBV19 combines with J gene TRBJ1-1, with 11 bases fitting TRBD1. The CDR3 contains 14 residues. CDR1 is LNHDA and CDR2 is SQIVND in the germline V gene (reference sequence). V dropped 7 bases and J dropped 4; count of bases not matched to a gene: 5.

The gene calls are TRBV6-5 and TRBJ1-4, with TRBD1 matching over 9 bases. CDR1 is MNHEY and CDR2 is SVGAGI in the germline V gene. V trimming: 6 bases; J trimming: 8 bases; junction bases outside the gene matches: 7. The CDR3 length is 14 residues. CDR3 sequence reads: CASSRTGAGEKLFF. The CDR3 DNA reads TGTGCCAGCAGCAGGACAGGGGCGGGCGAAAAACTGTTTTTT.

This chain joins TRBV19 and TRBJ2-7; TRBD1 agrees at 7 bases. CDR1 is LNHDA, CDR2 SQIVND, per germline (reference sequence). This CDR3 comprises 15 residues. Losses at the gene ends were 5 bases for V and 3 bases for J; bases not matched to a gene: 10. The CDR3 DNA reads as TGTGCCAGTAGTCCTCCGGGACAGTTTTTCTACGAGCAGTACTTC. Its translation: CASSPPGQFFYEQYF.

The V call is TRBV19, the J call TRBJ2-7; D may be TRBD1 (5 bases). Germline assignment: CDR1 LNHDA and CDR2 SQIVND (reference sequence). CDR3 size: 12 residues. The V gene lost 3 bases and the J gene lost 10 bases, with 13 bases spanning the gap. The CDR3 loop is CASSIQGQDQYF. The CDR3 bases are TGTGCCAGTAGTATTCAGGGCCAGGATCAGTACTTC.

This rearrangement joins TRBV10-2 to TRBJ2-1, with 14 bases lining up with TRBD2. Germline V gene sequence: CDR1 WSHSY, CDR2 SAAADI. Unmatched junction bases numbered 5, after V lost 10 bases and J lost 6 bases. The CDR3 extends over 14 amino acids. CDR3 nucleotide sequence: TGCGCCATCATGACTAGCGGGAGGGCCAATGAGCAGTTCTTC. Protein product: CAIMTSGRANEQFF.

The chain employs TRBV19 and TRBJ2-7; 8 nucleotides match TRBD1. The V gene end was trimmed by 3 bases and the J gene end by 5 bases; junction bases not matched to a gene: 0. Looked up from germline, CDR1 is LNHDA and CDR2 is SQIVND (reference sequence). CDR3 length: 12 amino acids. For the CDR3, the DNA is TGTGCCAGTAGTATGGACAGGGACGAGCAGTACTTC. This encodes CASSMDRDEQYF.

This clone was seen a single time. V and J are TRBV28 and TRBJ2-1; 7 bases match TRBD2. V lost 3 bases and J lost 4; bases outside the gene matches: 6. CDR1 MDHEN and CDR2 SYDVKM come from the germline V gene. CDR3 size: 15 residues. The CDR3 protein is CASSLWEGGYNEQFF. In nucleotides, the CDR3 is TGTGCCAGCAGTTTGTGGGAGGGTGGATACAATGAGCAGTTCTTC.

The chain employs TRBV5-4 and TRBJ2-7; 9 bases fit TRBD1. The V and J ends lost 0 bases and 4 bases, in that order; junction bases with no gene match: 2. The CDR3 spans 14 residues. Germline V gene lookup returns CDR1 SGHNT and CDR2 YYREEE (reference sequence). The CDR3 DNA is TGTGCCAGCAGCTTGGTGGGACAGGGTTACGAGCAGTACTTC. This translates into CASSLVGQGYEQYF.

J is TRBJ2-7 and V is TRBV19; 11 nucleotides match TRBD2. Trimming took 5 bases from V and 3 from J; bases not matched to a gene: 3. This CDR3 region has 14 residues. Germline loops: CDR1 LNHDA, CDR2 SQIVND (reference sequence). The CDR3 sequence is CASSPGTSGYEQYF. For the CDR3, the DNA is TGTGCCAGTAGTCCCGGGACTAGCGGCTACGAGCAGTACTTC.

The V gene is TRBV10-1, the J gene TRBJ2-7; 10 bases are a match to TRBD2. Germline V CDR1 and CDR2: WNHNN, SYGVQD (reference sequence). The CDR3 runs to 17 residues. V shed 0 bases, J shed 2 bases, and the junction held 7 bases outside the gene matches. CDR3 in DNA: TGCGCCAGCAGTGAGTCTAGCGGGGGGCTAGGGACCTACGAGCAGTACTTC. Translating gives CASSESSGGLGTYEQYF.

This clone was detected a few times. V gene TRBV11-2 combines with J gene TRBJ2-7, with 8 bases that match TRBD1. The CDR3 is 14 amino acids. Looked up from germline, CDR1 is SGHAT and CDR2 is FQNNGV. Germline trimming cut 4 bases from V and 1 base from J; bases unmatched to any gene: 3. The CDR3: CASSSGDRSYEQYF. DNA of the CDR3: TGTGCCAGCAGCTCCGGGGACAGGTCCTACGAGCAGTACTTC.

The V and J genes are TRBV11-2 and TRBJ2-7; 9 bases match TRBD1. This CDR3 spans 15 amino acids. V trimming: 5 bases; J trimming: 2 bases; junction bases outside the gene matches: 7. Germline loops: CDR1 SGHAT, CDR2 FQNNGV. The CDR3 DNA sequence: TGTGCCAGCAGCCCCACGACAGGGGGGCCCTACGAGCAGTACTTC. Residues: CASSPTTGGPYEQYF.

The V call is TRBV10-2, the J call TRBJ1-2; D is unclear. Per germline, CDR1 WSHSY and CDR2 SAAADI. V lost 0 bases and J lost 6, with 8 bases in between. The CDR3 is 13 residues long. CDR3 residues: CASSESYSHGYTF. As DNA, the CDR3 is TGCGCCAGCAGTGAGTCCTACAGCCATGGCTACACCTTC.

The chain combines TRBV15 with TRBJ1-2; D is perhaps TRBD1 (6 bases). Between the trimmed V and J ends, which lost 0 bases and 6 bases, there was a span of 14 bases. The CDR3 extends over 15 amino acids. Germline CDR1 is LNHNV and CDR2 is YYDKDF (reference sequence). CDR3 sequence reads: CATSRDEAGVDGYTF. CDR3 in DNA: TGTGCCACCAGCAGAGATGAAGCAGGGGTGGATGGCTACACCTTC.

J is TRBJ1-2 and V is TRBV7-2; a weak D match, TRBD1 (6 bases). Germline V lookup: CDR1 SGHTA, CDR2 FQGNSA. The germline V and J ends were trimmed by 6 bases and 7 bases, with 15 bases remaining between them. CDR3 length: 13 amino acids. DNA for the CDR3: TGTGCCAGCAGTTTTGGGAGGGGGGGTGGCTACACCTTC. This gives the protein CASSFGRGGGYTF.

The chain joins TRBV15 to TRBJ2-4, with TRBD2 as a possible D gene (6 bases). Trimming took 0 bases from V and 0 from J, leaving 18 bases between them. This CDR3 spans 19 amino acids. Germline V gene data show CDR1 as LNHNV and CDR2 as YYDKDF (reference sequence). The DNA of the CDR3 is TGTGCCACCAGCAGAGATAACGGGGCTAGCGCCTTAGCCAAAAACATTCAGTACTTC. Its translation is CATSRDNGASALAKNIQYF.

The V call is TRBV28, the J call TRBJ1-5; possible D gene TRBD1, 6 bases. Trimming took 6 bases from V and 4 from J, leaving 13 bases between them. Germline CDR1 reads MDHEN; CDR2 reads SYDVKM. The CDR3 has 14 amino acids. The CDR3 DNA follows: TGTGCCAGCAGCTCCGTGGACAGAAATCAGCCCCAGCATTTT. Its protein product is CASSSVDRNQPQHF.

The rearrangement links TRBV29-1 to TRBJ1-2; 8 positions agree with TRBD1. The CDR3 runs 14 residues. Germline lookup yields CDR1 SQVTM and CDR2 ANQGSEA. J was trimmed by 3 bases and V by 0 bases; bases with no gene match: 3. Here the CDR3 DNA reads TGCAGCGTTGAAGATGGACAGGGTTACTATGGCTACACCTTC. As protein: CSVEDGQGYYGYTF.